The 14 T cell receptor beta chains reported below all come from one sample, sequenced in a study of T-cell memory formation after mild COVID-19. Each CDR3 protein is one row after TCRdb ran MiXCR on the 5' RACE reads. The sample yields under 110,000 distinct CDR3 sequences, about 15% seen once. The sample taken for sequencing was PBMCs or a T cell subset sorted from them (not recorded which). Receptors were obtained from an adult woman who had mild COVID-19 (a few samples of this study predate the infection). Cell type and time point are not known.

This clonotype was seen more than once but under ten times. This chain uses TRBV29-1 with TRBJ1-2, with 10 bases aligning to TRBD1. V was clipped by 7 bases and J by 7 bases; unmatched bases: 9. The CDR3 contains 13 residues. Germline CDR1 reads SQVTM; CDR2 reads ANQGSEA. This CDR3 reads CSAGTGVLSGYTF. DNA for the CDR3: TGCAGCGCGGGGACAGGGGTTTTGTCTGGCTACACCTTC.

This clonotype was counted between two and nine times. The chain joins TRBV9 to TRBJ2-1; a weak D match, TRBD2 (7 bases). V gave up 0 bases and J gave up 6 bases, with 16 bases separating them. Germline CDR1 is SGDLS and CDR2 is YYNGEE. The CDR3 is made up of 16 amino acids. CDR3 sequence (DNA): TGTGCCAGCAGCGTAGATGAGGGGGGGCAACGCAATGAGCAGTTCTTC. It encodes CASSVDEGGQRNEQFF.

The rearrangement uses TRBV4-2 and TRBJ2-3; 8 bases are a match to TRBD2. The junction had 7 bases not matched to a gene; V was cut back by 0 bases and J by 5 bases. This CDR3 is built from 16 residues. Germline V lookup: CDR1 LGHNA, CDR2 YNFKEQ. The CDR3 is CASSQDRREAGDTQYF. The DNA of the CDR3 is TGTGCCAGCAGCCAAGATCGGCGGGAGGCGGGAGATACGCAGTATTTT.

Only a few counts were recorded for this clonotype. The chain recombines TRBV19 with TRBJ2-5; TRBD2 agrees at 9 bases. CDR3 length equals 13 residues. CDR1 and CDR2 from the germline V gene are LNHDA and SQIVND (reference sequence). V shed 1 base and J 7 bases; nucleotides not matched to a gene: 1. The chain's CDR3 is CASSIGGRATQYF. The CDR3 DNA sequence: TGTGCCAGTAGTATAGGCGGGAGGGCGACCCAGTACTTC.

This clonotype was counted only a few times. This sequence joins TRBV5-5 and TRBJ1-3; D unclear. The CDR3 totals 15 residues. Germline V gives CDR1 SGHKS, CDR2 YYEKEE (reference sequence). V gave up 4 bases and J gave up 0 bases, with 11 bases separating them. In nucleotides, the CDR3 is TGTGCCAGCAGCACCAGCCGGGACTCTGGAAACACCATATATTTT. Encoded protein: CASSTSRDSGNTIYF.

This clonotype was detected a few times. The rearrangement links TRBV6-2 or TRBV6-3 to TRBJ2-1, with 11 bases matching TRBD2. The CDR3 has 14 residues. V shed 6 bases and J 8 bases; nucleotides not matched to a gene: 6. Per germline, CDR1 MNHEY and CDR2 SVGEGT. The CDR3 loop is CASSPSGRFDEQFF. The CDR3 region has the DNA TGTGCCAGCAGCCCTAGCGGGAGGTTTGATGAGCAGTTCTTC.

The chain uses TRBV6-5 and TRBJ1-2, with 8 bases that match TRBD1. Germline V CDR1 and CDR2: MNHEY, SVGAGI. The V gene end was trimmed by 2 bases and the J gene end by 6 bases; junction bases not matched to a gene: 5. This CDR3 region has 14 residues. CDR3: CASSYQGAQDGYTF. The CDR3 DNA follows: TGTGCCAGCAGTTACCAGGGGGCGCAGGATGGCTACACCTTC.

This rearrangement joins TRBV14 to TRBJ2-7; the D is unclear. CDR3 length: 16 residues. Per germline, CDR1 SGHDN and CDR2 FVKESK. The ends were cut back, 0 bases at V and 1 base at J, with 13 bases in the middle. The CDR3 loop is CASSQDWYSGSYEQYF. DNA for the CDR3: TGTGCCAGCAGCCAAGATTGGTACAGTGGGTCCTACGAGCAGTACTTC.

This clonotype was detected a few times. The chain couples TRBV4-1 to TRBJ1-2, with a possible D match to TRBD1 (6 bases). The V gene's germline CDR1 is MGHRA and CDR2 YSYEKL. The CDR3 extends over 15 amino acids. The V end was cut by 0 bases, the J end by 1 base, with 9 bases between. CDR3 residues: CASSQDPDSNYGYTF. The CDR3 DNA reads TGCGCCAGCAGCCAAGACCCGGACAGTAACTATGGCTACACCTTC.

This sequence joins TRBV4-3 and TRBJ2-3; D possibly corresponds to TRBD1 (5 bases). This CDR3 spans 16 amino acids. CDR1 is LGHNA and CDR2 is YSLEER in the germline V gene. Trimming cost V 0 bases and J 2 bases, with 12 bases left between them. The CDR3 nucleotides are TGCGCCAGCAGCCAAGACCCAGGGAAATTCACAGATACGCAGTATTTT. Its protein product is CASSQDPGKFTDTQYF.

J is TRBJ2-7 and V is TRBV7-9; 11 nucleotides agree with TRBD1. The germline V gene encodes CDR1 SEHNR and CDR2 FQNEAQ (reference sequence). The length of the CDR3 is 13 residues. V dropped 5 bases and J dropped 5; count of bases not matched to a gene: 2. The CDR3 sequence is CASSQGQGDEQYF. The DNA for the CDR3 is TGTGCCAGCAGCCAGGGACAGGGGGACGAGCAGTACTTC. Full variable domain (rest looked up from reference TRBV7-9 and TRBJ2-7): DTGVSQNPRHKITKRGQNVTFRCDPISEHNRLYWYRQTLGQGPEFLTYFQNEAQLEKSRLLSDRFSAERPKGSFSTLEIQRTEQGDSAMYLCASSQGQGDEQYFGPGTRLTVT.

The gene calls are TRBV6-2 or TRBV6-3 and TRBJ2-7; D not resolved. The V and J ends lost 2 bases and 2 bases respectively, with 7 bases between them. Germline V gives CDR1 MNHEY, CDR2 SVGEGT. This CDR3 contains 13 residues. The CDR3 DNA reads as TGTGCCAGCAGTTACGGCACTACCTACGAGCAGTACTTC. Translating it yields CASSYGTTYEQYF.

This clonotype was recorded many times. V usage is TRBV7-9 and J usage is TRBJ1-1; D might be TRBD1 (6 bases). From germline, CDR1 is SEHNR and CDR2 FQNEAQ (reference sequence). The CDR3 is 15 residues long. V was shortened by 5 bases and J by 8 bases, with 21 bases between the two germline ends. CDR3 amino acids: CASSPYVLTGREAFF. DNA for the CDR3: TGTGCCAGCAGCCCCTACGTGCTTACAGGGCGGGAAGCTTTCTTT.

The chain recombines TRBV29-1 with TRBJ2-3, with D unresolved. Germline V gene lookup returns CDR1 SQVTM and CDR2 ANQGSEA. The CDR3 is 14 residues long. Trimming stripped 5 bases from V and 0 bases from J, with 12 bases between. The CDR3 is CSVWGLPSTDTQYF. The CDR3 nucleotides are TGCAGCGTTTGGGGTCTTCCTAGCACAGATACGCAGTATTTT.